This T cell receptor beta chain was documented in a study of T cells after yellow fever vaccination. The CDR3 length is 15 residues. Germline CDR1 MDHEN, CDR2 SYDVKM. J gave up 2 bases and V 7 bases, and 5 bases lay outside the gene matches. This clonotype was counted at least ten times. Its antigen is as yet unknown. One entry per CDR3 protein results from TCRdb running MiXCR on the 5' RACE reads. The data show 500,000 to 550,000 distinct CDR3 sequences, about a fifth seen once. Study conclusions and caveats: Within FACS-sorted repertoires, abundant clonotypes contaminating from the bulk population could be present. Clones from primary vaccination mostly reappeared after the booster (around 96% CD4, around 90% CD8).

V and J are TRBV28 and TRBJ2-3; 11 positions match TRBD1. This specimen was PBMCs, taken about 21 days after the first yellow fever vaccination. The source is a man younger than 30 who received the YFV17D yellow fever vaccine. In DNA, the CDR3 is TGTGCCAGCAACCTGGGACAGGGGGTCACAGATACGCAGTATTTT. The encoded protein is CASNLGQGVTDTQYF.